The 5 T cell receptor beta chains given below trace back to one sample, sequenced in a study of neurological immune-mediated disorders. TCRdb redid the calling of the 5' RACE reads with MiXCR, one entry per CDR3 protein. This repertoire shows 35,000 to 45,000 distinct CDR3 sequences, about 9.9% found once; its top ten account for roughly 4%. The sequencing sample was made of CD4+ T cells from blood. The receptors were sampled from a woman in her 30s with HTLV-1-associated myelopathy (HAM/TSP).

This clonotype was observed at least ten times. The chain couples TRBV20-1 to TRBJ1-4; no definite D call. Trimming left V 1 base short and J 6 bases short, with 12 bases between. Germline CDR1 is DFQATT and CDR2 is SNEGSKA (reference sequence). The CDR3 runs 14 residues. CDR3 nucleotide sequence: TGCAGTGCTAGAGGCGGTGGCCCTTATGAAAAACTGTTTTTT. It encodes CSARGGGPYEKLFF.

This clonotype came up many times. V usage is TRBV5-1 and J usage is TRBJ1-2, with D maybe TRBD1 (5 bases). The CDR3 runs to 14 residues. V lost 4 bases, J lost 4 bases, and 14 bases lay in between. CDR1 is SGHRS and CDR2 is YFSETQ in the germline V gene. DNA of the CDR3: TGCGCCAGCAGCGTCGGGACGGAGGTCTATGGCTACACCTTC. Its translation: CASSVGTEVYGYTF.

This clonotype was detected many times. The chain combines TRBV20-1 with TRBJ2-4; D ambiguous. Germline V gene sequence: CDR1 DFQATT, CDR2 SNEGSKA (reference sequence). V lost 3 bases, J lost 1 base, and 10 bases lay in between. The CDR3 covers 14 residues. The CDR3 loop is CSARVAAAKNIQYF. The CDR3 coding sequence is TGCAGTGCTAGGGTGGCAGCTGCCAAAAACATTCAGTACTTC.

The chain joins TRBV2 to TRBJ2-3; D is unresolved. CDR3 size: 18 residues. Deletions cut 4 bases from V and 4 bases from J, with 24 bases between. Germline loops: CDR1 SNHLY, CDR2 FYNNEI. The CDR3 spells CASSAGYITYTPPDTQYF. CDR3 DNA sequence: TGTGCCAGCAGTGCTGGCTACATTACGTATACCCCCCCAGATACGCAGTATTTT.

This clonotype was recorded many times. The chain employs TRBV5-1 and TRBJ1-2; 9 nucleotides match TRBD1. There are 16 residues in the CDR3. After removal of 4 bases from V and 4 bases from J, the junction contained 11 bases not matched to a gene. Per the germline V gene, CDR1 is SGHRS and CDR2 is YFSETQ. CDR3 region: CASSPRTGDIVYGYTF. The CDR3 nucleotides read TGCGCCAGCAGCCCCCGGACAGGGGATATTGTCTATGGCTACACCTTC.